Shown below are 6 T cell receptor beta chains from a single sample sequenced in a study of blood T cells in healthy people across ages. With a J-beta primer mix and a sample-barcoded 5' primer, a second PCR ran 7 to 11 cycles. TCRdb re-analysed the 5' RACE reads in MiXCR, keeping a single row per CDR3 protein. This sample has about 1.8 million distinct CDR3 sequences, with around half found just once. The specimen sequenced was blood. The receptors come from a woman between 40 and 50 years old in good health.

A few counts support this clonotype. The chain employs TRBV29-1 and TRBJ2-5; D is unresolved. V lost 5 bases to trimming and J lost 5 bases, with 18 bases between them. Germline CDR1 is SQVTM and CDR2 is ANQGSEA. The CDR3 is 14 amino acids. The CDR3 here is CSVFREVKGETQYF. In DNA form, the CDR3 reads TGCAGCGTTTTTCGAGAGGTAAAAGGCGAGACCCAGTACTTC. Supplemented by reference TRBV29-1 and TRBJ2-5, the full variable domain reads SAVISQKPSRDICQRGTSLTIQCQVDSQVTMMFWYRQQPGQSLTLIATANQGSEATYESGFVIDKFPISRPNLTFSTLTVSNMSPEDSSIYLCSVFREVKGETQYFGPGTRLLVL.

The chain couples TRBV5-1 to TRBJ1-3; 8 bases line up with TRBD1. V was pared by 4 bases and J by 3 bases, with 3 bases of the junction left unmatched. Germline V CDR1 and CDR2: SGHRS, YFSETQ. This CDR3 spans 14 amino acids. The CDR3 coding sequence is TGCGCCAGCAGCGCGACAGGGGATGGAAACACCATATATTTT. Its protein is CASSATGDGNTIYF.

This clonotype was recorded once. V and J are TRBV6-2 or TRBV6-3 and TRBJ2-7, with TRBD2 matching over 11 bases. This CDR3 region has 15 residues. The junction had 9 bases not matched to a gene; V was cut back by 6 bases and J by 5 bases. In germline, CDR1 is MNHEY, CDR2 SVGEGT. In DNA, the CDR3 is TGTGCCAGCAGCTACGGGACTAGCGGAACCGACGAGCAGTACTTC. Its translation is CASSYGTSGTDEQYF.

This clonotype showed up just a few times. The chain is built from TRBV7-2 and TRBJ2-5; no reliable D call. Deletions cut 2 bases from V and 4 bases from J, with 11 bases between. The germline gives CDR1 SGHTA, CDR2 FQGNSA. This CDR3 region has 14 residues. CDR3 residues: CASSLQRSIETQYF. CDR3 bases: TGTGCCAGCAGCTTACAGAGGTCAATAGAGACCCAGTACTTC.

V gene TRBV4-1 combines with J gene TRBJ2-3, with D possibly being TRBD2 (6 bases). The CDR3 is 16 amino acids. In germline, CDR1 is MGHRA, CDR2 YSYEKL. The V gene lost 5 bases and the J gene lost 2 bases, with 17 bases spanning the gap. The chain's CDR3 is CASSTHGGDPTDTQYF. Here the CDR3 DNA reads TGCGCCAGCAGCACGCATGGCGGGGATCCCACAGATACGCAGTATTTT.

This clonotype has a count of ten or more. The chain recombines TRBV5-1 with TRBJ2-5, with D possibly matching TRBD2 (6 bases). This CDR3 is built from 16 residues. Trimming removed 0 bases from V and 2 bases from J, with 14 bases in between. Per the germline V gene, CDR1 is SGHRS and CDR2 is YFSETQ. The CDR3 here is CASSLAGIAAQETQYF. The DNA for the CDR3 is TGCGCCAGCAGCTTGGCCGGGATAGCGGCACAAGAGACCCAGTACTTC. Filled out from reference TRBV5-1 and TRBJ2-5, the complete variable domain reads KAGVTQTPRYLIKTRGQQVTLSCSPISGHRSVSWYQQTPGQGLQFLFEYFSETQRNKGNFPGRFSGRQFSNSRSEMNVSTLELGDSALYLCASSLAGIAAQETQYFGPGTRLLVL.